This T cell receptor beta chain was observed in a study of pediatric ulcerative colitis (dated by TCRdb to 2018 to 2020). About the full investigation: Of the ulcerative colitis patients, roughly seven had pancolitis and two had left-sided colitis, and histology in every patient was consistent with ulcerative colitis. Using the Pediatric Ulcerative Colitis Activity Index, a couple of patients were classed as having mild disease, several as having moderate disease and three as having acute severe colitis. From under 10 newly diagnosed, treatment-naive pediatric ulcerative colitis patients and four non-IBD control children, paired blood and rectal samples were collected. Beyond this particular receptor, the publication reports: For technical reasons, blood samples from two patients gave substantially fewer templates, and these samples were excluded from the blood-rectal overlap analysis. T cells from blood may have been included in the rectal pinch biopsies, particularly in patients with overt colitis. Because the repertoires came from total lymphocyte DNA, rare subsets such as regulatory T cells may have patterns that are not reflected. A couple of rectal CDR3 clonotypes were detected in all ulcerative colitis patients and were not detected in any of the controls. Autologous blood-rectal clonal overlap was significantly higher in ulcerative colitis patients than in controls, suggesting increased T cell trafficking to inflamed tissue. Features of the rectal repertoire distinguished controls, mild-moderate colitis patients and acute severe colitis patients, and in acute severe colitis rectal diversity was lower because of clonal expansions. Only four individuals were included in the healthy control group, which was small.

Comments on this clone: Its antigen is not yet known. Per-base quality was not reported, and no clone a single base away is much larger than it.

Using the immunoSEQ TRB Survey service, rearranged CDR3 beta regions were amplified from genomic DNA with multiplex V and J primers. Survey-level sequencing depth of up to 500,000 reads per sample was used to keep depth equal across samples. Libraries were purified and pooled, and sequencing was performed on Illumina technology. The original methods were these. immunoSEQ online tools were used for productive clonality, sample overlap, pairwise scatters, CDR3 beta length, V/D/J gene usage and productiveness. Calculated diversity was defined as the number of unique rearrangements divided by total templates, multiplied by 100, and Shannon and Simpson indices were computed as well. Principal component analysis used the R prcomp function and ggbiplot package on Z-score normalized data. Morisita's index was used to quantify blood-rectal clonal overlap within each subject. TCRdb took this table from immuneACCESS and kept in-frame rearrangements with V and J called. Such tables lack part of the clones; where checked against another copy, unresolved V genes explain under half of the gap, and the rest is unexplained. The V and J calls and clone size come from that table; D and trimming were worked out from the DNA. The sample yields tens of thousands of clones; 75% were counted once. The top ten constitute less than 10% of the sample.

During colonoscopy, one to two rectal pinch biopsies were obtained for research purposes. Ulcerative colitis patients had received no immunosuppressive medication before the diagnostic colonoscopy. Rectal biopsies were digested with proteinase K before DNA isolation. The Wizard kit (Promega) was used to extract genomic DNA from the blood and intestinal samples. The CDR3, cysteine through phenylalanine, is 13 amino acids long. The kept DNA is CDR3 alone, 39 bases in frame from the first base. V lost 5 bases and J lost 4 bases; the stretch between them is 9 bases long. The germline V gene (reference sequence) gives CDR1 as SGHNT and CDR2 as YYREEE.

The rearranged segments are TRBV5-4 and TRBJ1-4, with no confidently assigned D gene. The sequence was collected from a boy aged 5-17 years with severe ulcerative colitis. Sequencing was carried out using gut tissue. The CDR3 protein is CASRGPGNEKLFF. DNA sequence: TGTGCCAGCAGAGGGCCCGGTAATGAAAAACTGTTTTTT.